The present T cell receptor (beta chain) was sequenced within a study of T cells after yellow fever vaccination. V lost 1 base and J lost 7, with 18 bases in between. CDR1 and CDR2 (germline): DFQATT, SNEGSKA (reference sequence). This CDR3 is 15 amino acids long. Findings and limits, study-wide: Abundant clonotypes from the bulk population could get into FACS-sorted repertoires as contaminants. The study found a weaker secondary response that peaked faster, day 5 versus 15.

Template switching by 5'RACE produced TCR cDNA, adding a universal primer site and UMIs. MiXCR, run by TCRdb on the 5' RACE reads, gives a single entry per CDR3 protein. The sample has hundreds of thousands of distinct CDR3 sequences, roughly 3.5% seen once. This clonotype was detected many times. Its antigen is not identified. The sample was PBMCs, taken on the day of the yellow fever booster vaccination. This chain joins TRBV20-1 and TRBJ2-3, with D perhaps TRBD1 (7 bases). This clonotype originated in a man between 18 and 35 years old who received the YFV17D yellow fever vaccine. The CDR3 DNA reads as TGCAGTGCTAGAGCGGAGGGGGCCCTACTGTATACGCAGTATTTT. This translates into CSARAEGALLYTQYF.